A single T cell receptor (beta chain) is shown here with its context. Germline-derived CDR1 and CDR2 are SGDLS and YYNGEE. This CDR3 has 13 residues. V lost 3 bases and J lost 3, with 9 bases in between. TCRdb processed the RT-PCR reads anew with MiXCR; each CDR3 protein has one entry. The data show 150,000 to 200,000 distinct CDR3 sequences, with roughly 24% seen just once and roughly a quarter held by the top ten. The data were taken from a study of patients and donors after allogeneic stem cell transplantation. Sequenced sample: blood, either unsorted or a sorted T cell fraction (not recorded which). The J gene is TRBJ1-2, the V gene TRBV9; no firm D call. The clonotype comes from a human donor who was either an allogeneic HSCT recipient or a stem cell or donor lymphocyte infusion donor (not recorded which). It is not recorded whose cells these are; they may come from a transplant donor. CDR3: CASSGGRDYGYTF. CDR3 coding DNA: TGTGCCAGCAGCGGCGGACGTGACTATGGCTACACCTTC.